These 20 T cell receptor beta chains were all obtained from the same sample, sequenced in a study of blood T cell repertoires in COVID-19. Sequenced by immunoSEQ multiplex PCR; TCRdb stores in-frame clones only, minus some. The profile covers around 270,000 clones, with approximately 90% appearing a single time and over 4% taken by the ten largest. The sequenced material came from peripheral blood. Every receptor here comes from a man aged 55 to 70 who had recovered from COVID-19.

The chain couples TRBV19 to TRBJ1-5; TRBD1 matches at 7 bases. CDR1 and CDR2 (germline): LNHDA, SQIVND (reference sequence). This CDR3 spans 16 amino acids. Trimming at V came to 6 bases and at J to 2 bases, leaving 10 bases not matched to a gene. The DNA for the CDR3 is TGTGCCAGTAGCCTACAGGGGTTGGTCGGCAATCAGCCCCAGCATTTT. Protein: CASSLQGLVGNQPQHF.

CDR3 sequence reads: CATSSTLTQETQYF. CDR3 DNA sequence: TGTGCCACCAGCAGCACGCTAACCCAAGAGACCCAGTACTTC. The rearrangement joins TRBV15 to TRBJ2-5; D is ambiguous. The CDR3 contains 14 residues. V was clipped by 3 bases and J by 1 base, with 9 bases between them. Germline-derived CDR1 and CDR2 are LNHNV and YYDKDF (reference sequence).

The chain combines TRBV9 with TRBJ2-5; 10 positions agree with TRBD1. Germline CDR1 is SGDLS and CDR2 is YYNGEE. The trim removed 4 bases at V and 5 bases at J, leaving 2 bases unmatched. CDR3 length equals 13 residues. The CDR3 loop is CASSTGQGETQYF. Written as DNA, the CDR3 is TGTGCCAGCAGCACGGGACAGGGGGAGACCCAGTACTTC.

V is TRBV6-5 and J is TRBJ1-6, with D maybe TRBD1 (5 bases). The germline V gene encodes CDR1 MNHEY and CDR2 SVGAGI. The CDR3 sequence is 14 residues long. The V end lost 4 bases, the J end lost 7 bases, and 11 bases lay between the germline ends. This CDR3 reads CASSSGGPNSPLHF. Here the CDR3 DNA reads TGTGCCAGCAGTTCCGGGGGTCCGAATTCACCCCTCCACTTT.

The chain links TRBV7-2 to TRBJ1-6; tentative D call: TRBD1 (6 bases). CDR1 and CDR2 from the germline V gene are SGHTA and FQGNSA. V was trimmed by 1 base and J by 11 bases, leaving 21 bases between them. CDR3 length equals 17 residues. The CDR3 sequence: CASSLVRNRASGAPLHF. The CDR3 coding sequence is TGTGCCAGCAGCTTAGTTAGGAACAGGGCCTCAGGAGCACCCCTCCACTTT.

This sequence joins TRBV9 and TRBJ2-7; tentative D call: TRBD1 (6 bases). The CDR3 is 14 amino acids. Trimming took off 3 bases at V and 0 bases at J, with 10 bases between the two ends. Germline CDR1 reads SGDLS; CDR2 reads YYNGEE. The CDR3 protein is CASSETGLSYEQYF. Written as DNA, the CDR3 is TGTGCCAGCAGCGAGACAGGTCTCTCCTACGAGCAGTACTTC.

V and J are TRBV5-1 and TRBJ2-3, with D maybe TRBD1 (6 bases). CDR1 and CDR2 from the germline V gene are SGHRS and YFSETQ. The CDR3 sequence is 14 residues long. V lost 2 bases, J lost 2 bases, and 9 bases lay in between. The chain's CDR3 is CASSLRQDTDTQYF. The CDR3 coding sequence is TGCGCCAGCAGCTTAAGACAGGACACAGATACGCAGTATTTT.

The V gene is TRBV15, the J gene TRBJ2-1; 7 positions match TRBD2. This CDR3 has 15 residues. The ends lost 5 bases at V and 6 bases at J; junction bases unmatched: 10. The germline V gene has CDR1 LNHNV and CDR2 YYDKDF (reference sequence). The CDR3 coding sequence is TGTGCCACCAGCTCCGAGCGGGGCGGGAGCAATGAGCAGTTCTTC. The encoded protein is CATSSERGGSNEQFF.

The rearrangement uses TRBV27 and TRBJ1-5; maybe TRBD1 (5 bases). This CDR3 has 15 amino acids. Trimming stripped 6 bases from V and 0 bases from J, with 12 bases between. The germline CDR1 and CDR2 sequences are MNHEY and SMNVEV (reference sequence). In DNA form, the CDR3 reads TGTGCCAGCAGCCGAAGGGGCTTTAGCAATCAGCCCCAGCATTTT. Protein product: CASSRRGFSNQPQHF.

The V call is TRBV6-5, the J call TRBJ2-7; D might be TRBD1 (6 bases). CDR1 MNHEY and CDR2 SVGAGI come from the germline V gene. The CDR3 is 13 residues long. V lost 3 bases and J 7 bases, leaving 13 bases between the germline ends. CDR3 amino acids: CASSYFNREEQYF. CDR3 nucleotides: TGTGCCAGCAGTTATTTTAACAGGGAAGAGCAGTACTTC.

This chain joins TRBV11-2 and TRBJ1-2; 9 bases are a match to TRBD1. Germline CDR1 and CDR2: SGHAT and FQNNGV. The CDR3 is 16 amino acids. V shed 2 bases and J 0 bases; nucleotides not matched to a gene: 4. The DNA of the CDR3 is TGTGCCAGCAGCTTAACTAGACAGGGGGCTAACTATGGCTACACCTTC. As protein: CASSLTRQGANYGYTF.

Here the CDR3 DNA reads TGTGCCAGCAGCCTAGGACAGAGCAATCAGCCCCAGCATTTT. Protein product: CASSLGQSNQPQHF. The chain recombines TRBV6-2 or TRBV6-3 with TRBJ1-5; D is perhaps TRBD1 (6 bases). The CDR3 is made up of 14 amino acids. Trimming pared 6 bases from V and 1 base from J, leaving 10 bases between. Germline CDR1 reads MNHEY; CDR2 reads SVGEGT.

The chain recombines TRBV30 with TRBJ2-7, with D perhaps TRBD1 (6 bases). Germline V gene data show CDR1 as GTSNPN and CDR2 as SVGIG (reference sequence). The CDR3 totals 14 residues. The V and J ends lost 0 bases and 2 bases respectively, with 11 bases between them. The CDR3 DNA is TGTGCCTGGAGTGTACAACAGGGAGCCTACGAGCAGTACTTC. This translates into CAWSVQQGAYEQYF.

This clone has more than one count but fewer than ten. The chain joins TRBV4-1 to TRBJ1-4; 10 nucleotides line up with TRBD1. CDR1 is MGHRA and CDR2 is YSYEKL in the germline V gene. With V trimmed by 6 bases and J by 5 bases, 12 bases remained unmatched. The CDR3 extends over 17 amino acids. The CDR3 loop is CASREPGQGFSNEKLFF. The CDR3 coding sequence is TGCGCCAGCAGAGAACCGGGACAGGGGTTCTCCAATGAAAAACTGTTTTTT.

This clone was found once. The chain has TRBV14 and TRBJ1-1; D is possibly TRBD1 (6 bases). CDR1 and CDR2 from the germline V gene are SGHDN and FVKESK. V lost 4 bases to trimming and J lost 0 bases, with 12 bases between them. The CDR3 length is 15 residues. CDR3 in DNA: TGTGCCAGCAGCCGCATCCAGGGGTTGAACACTGAAGCTTTCTTT. This translates into CASSRIQGLNTEAFF.

The chain links TRBV27 to TRBJ2-7; 14 bases are shared with TRBD2. The length of the CDR3 is 16 residues. After removal of 4 bases from V and 2 bases from J, the junction contained 4 bases not matched to a gene. Germline-derived CDR1 and CDR2 are MNHEY and SMNVEV (reference sequence). As DNA, the CDR3 is TGTGCCAGCAGTTCCGGGACTAGCGGGGGCCCCTACGAGCAGTACTTC. This sequence encodes CASSSGTSGGPYEQYF.

V gene TRBV7-8 combines with J gene TRBJ1-1, with 7 bases matching TRBD1. Germline values: CDR1 SGHVS, CDR2 FQNEAQ. The CDR3 consists of 18 residues. With V trimmed by 5 bases and J by 0 bases, 15 bases remained unmatched. CDR3 region: CASSHVTGTSPMNTEAFF. Written as DNA, the CDR3 is TGTGCCAGCAGCCATGTGACAGGGACCTCTCCCATGAACACTGAAGCTTTCTTT.

This chain links TRBV11-2 with TRBJ2-7, with D maybe TRBD1 (6 bases). The CDR3 covers 12 residues. The germline CDR1 and CDR2 sequences are SGHAT and FQNNGV. Trimming took off 6 bases at V and 4 bases at J, with 10 bases between the two ends. CDR3 residues: CASRYTGYEQYF. The CDR3 coding sequence is TGTGCCAGCAGGTATACAGGGTACGAGCAGTACTTC.

The chain is built from TRBV10-3 and TRBJ2-7; D gene uncertain. Deletions cut 8 bases from V and 4 bases from J, with 6 bases between. CDR3 size: 10 residues. Germline lookup yields CDR1 ENHRY and CDR2 SYGVKD. The CDR3 loop reads CAIGQYEQYF. DNA of the CDR3: TGTGCCATCGGGCAGTACGAGCAGTACTTC.

The genes are TRBV20-1 and TRBJ2-5; no clear D. This CDR3 spans 11 amino acids. V was trimmed by 3 bases and J by 5 bases, leaving 7 bases between them. The germline gives CDR1 DFQATT, CDR2 SNEGSKA (reference sequence). The CDR3 sequence: CSASGEETQYF. The CDR3 region has the DNA TGCAGTGCTAGTGGCGAGGAGACCCAGTACTTC.